The clone carrying this TCR beta chain was found a few times. The sample is drawn from a study of OX40 agonist ivuxolimab in advanced cancers. Profiled with immunoSEQ multiplex PCR; TCRdb holds only in-frame clones, not every one. The sample carries 55,000 to 80,000 clones, about 88% recorded once. The CDR3 has 14 residues. Trimming cost V 2 bases and J 10 bases, with 12 bases left between them. Germline CDR1 and CDR2: KGHSH and LQKENI. The receptor was derived from an adult with an advanced solid tumor such as melanoma, head and neck, liver or kidney cancer. The chain employs TRBV18 and TRBJ1-6, with D unclear. This sample comprised CD4+ or CD8+ T cells sorted from blood, obtained in a trial of the OX40 agonist ivuxolimab. CDR3 sequence: CASSPIGAHSPLHF. In DNA form, the CDR3 reads TGTGCCAGCTCACCAATAGGTGCCCACTCACCCCTCCACTTT.